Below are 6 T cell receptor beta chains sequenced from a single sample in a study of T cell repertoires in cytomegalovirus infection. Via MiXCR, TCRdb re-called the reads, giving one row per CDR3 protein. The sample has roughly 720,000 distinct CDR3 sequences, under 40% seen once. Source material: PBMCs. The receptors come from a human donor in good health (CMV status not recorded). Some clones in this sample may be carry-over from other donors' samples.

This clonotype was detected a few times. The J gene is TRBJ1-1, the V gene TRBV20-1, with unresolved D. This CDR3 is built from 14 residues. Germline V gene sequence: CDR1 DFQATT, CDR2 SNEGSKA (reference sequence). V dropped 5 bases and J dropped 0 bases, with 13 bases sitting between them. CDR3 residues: CSASQVSMNTEAFF. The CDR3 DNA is TGCAGTGCTTCGCAGGTGTCCATGAACACTGAAGCTTTCTTT.

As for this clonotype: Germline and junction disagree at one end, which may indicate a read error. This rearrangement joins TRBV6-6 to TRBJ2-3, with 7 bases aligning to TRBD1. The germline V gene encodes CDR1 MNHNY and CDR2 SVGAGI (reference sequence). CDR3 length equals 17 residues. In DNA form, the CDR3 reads TGTGCCAGCAGTCCCCCTCGACAGGGACCCAGCACAGATACGCAGTCTTTT. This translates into CASSPPRQGPSTDTQSF.

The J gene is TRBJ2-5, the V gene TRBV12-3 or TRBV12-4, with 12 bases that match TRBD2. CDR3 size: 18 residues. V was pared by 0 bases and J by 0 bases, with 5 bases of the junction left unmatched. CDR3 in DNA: TGTGCCAGCAGTTTAGCGCGGGGACTAGCGGGTTACCAAGAGACCCAGTACTTC. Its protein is CASSLARGLAGYQETQYF.

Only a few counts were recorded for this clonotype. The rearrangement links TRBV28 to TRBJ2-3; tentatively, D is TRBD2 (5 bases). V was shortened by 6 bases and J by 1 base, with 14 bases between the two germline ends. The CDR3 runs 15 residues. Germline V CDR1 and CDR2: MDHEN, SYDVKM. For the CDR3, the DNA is TGTGCCAGCAGCTCCGGGGTCCCTCGCACAGATACGCAGTATTTT. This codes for CASSSGVPRTDTQYF.

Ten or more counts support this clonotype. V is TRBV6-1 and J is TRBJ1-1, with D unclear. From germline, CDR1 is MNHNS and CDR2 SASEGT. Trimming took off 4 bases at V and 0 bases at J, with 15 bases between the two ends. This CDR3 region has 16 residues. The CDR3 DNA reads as TGTGCCAGCAGTGGAGTGAGGCATCTACTGAACACTGAAGCTTTCTTT. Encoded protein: CASSGVRHLLNTEAFF.

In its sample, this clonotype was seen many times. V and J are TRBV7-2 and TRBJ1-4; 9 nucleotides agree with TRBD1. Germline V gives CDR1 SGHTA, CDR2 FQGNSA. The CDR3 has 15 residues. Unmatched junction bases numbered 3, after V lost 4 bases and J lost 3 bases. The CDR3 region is CASSSRQGANEKLFF. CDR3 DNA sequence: TGTGCCAGCAGCTCCCGACAGGGGGCTAATGAAAAACTGTTTTTT.